The T cell receptor (beta chain) under discussion was sequenced for a study of blood T cell repertoires in COVID-19. The overall study: Samples representing acute and convalescent COVID-19 were sourced from the United States, Italy and Spain.

Germline CDR1 reads MNHEY; CDR2 reads SVGAGI. The CDR3 length is 13 residues. Losses at the gene ends were 6 bases for V and 6 bases for J; bases not matched to a gene: 4. Produced via immunoSEQ multiplex PCR; TCRdb's table is partial and in-frame only. Of about 390,000 clones in the sample, 87% were seen once. The Seattle site enrolled patients during active infection and followed them longitudinally. Sequences were obtained from peripheral blood. The chain is built from TRBV6-5 and TRBJ2-2; 7 bases are a match to TRBD1. This receptor was obtained from a woman aged 55-70 years with COVID-19, enrolled during active disease. This chain's CDR3 is CASSSQGAGELFF. DNA for the CDR3: TGTGCCAGCAGCTCCCAGGGGGCCGGGGAGCTGTTTTTT.